What follows are 22 T cell receptor beta chains derived from one specimen sequenced in a study of fetal regulatory T cell absence and autoimmunity. The assay was immunoSEQ multiplex PCR, and TCRdb's table has in-frame clones only and misses some. The sample records 95,000 or so clones, less than 80% being singletons. The sequenced sample was pancreas tissue. The receptors originated from a male donor with IPEX syndrome.

DNA of the CDR3: TGTGCCAGCAGTTACATCACTACCCAAGAGACCCAGTACTTC. Amino acids: CASSYITTQETQYF. The chain combines TRBV6-6 with TRBJ2-5, with D unresolved. Germline loops: CDR1 MNHNY, CDR2 SVGAGI (reference sequence). V was cut by 2 bases and J by 1 base, with 8 bases left in between. The CDR3 totals 14 residues.

The chain is built from TRBV9 and TRBJ2-5; 7 nucleotides align to TRBD1. Germline V CDR1 and CDR2: SGDLS, YYNGEE. The trim removed 4 bases at V and 1 base at J, leaving 7 bases unmatched. CDR3 size: 15 residues. The CDR3 DNA reads TGTGCCAGCAGCTCGAGCGGACAGGTCCAAGAGACCCAGTACTTC. Residues: CASSSSGQVQETQYF.

This clone has a single count. V and J are TRBV7-6 and TRBJ2-7; D possibly matches TRBD1 or TRBD2 (6 bases each). Between the trimmed V and J ends, which lost 1 base and 5 bases, there was a span of 12 bases. In germline, CDR1 is SGHVS, CDR2 FNYEAQ. The CDR3 sequence is 14 residues long. The CDR3 sequence: CASSLGQEGDEQYF. The DNA of the CDR3 is TGTGCCAGCAGCTTAGGTCAGGAGGGGGACGAGCAGTACTTC.

The chain links TRBV28 to TRBJ2-7; TRBD2 agrees at 8 bases. Germline lookup yields CDR1 MDHEN and CDR2 SYDVKM. The CDR3 has 13 amino acids. Losses at the gene ends were 3 bases for V and 7 bases for J; bases not matched to a gene: 5. The CDR3 region has the DNA TGTGCCAGCAGTTTTGGAGCTAGCGGGGAGCAGTACTTC. Its translation: CASSFGASGEQYF.

This clone was seen a handful of times. The V and J genes are TRBV6-6 and TRBJ1-1, with 7 positions matching TRBD1. There are 12 residues in the CDR3. Germline CDR1 reads MNHNY; CDR2 reads SVGAGI (reference sequence). Trimming took 7 bases from V and 5 from J; bases not matched to a gene: 4. CDR3 sequence reads: CASNRQGTEAFF. CDR3 bases: TGTGCCAGCAACCGACAGGGAACTGAAGCTTTCTTT.

The genes are TRBV5-1 and TRBJ1-1; no reliable D call. This CDR3 has 15 amino acids. Germline CDR1 and CDR2: SGHRS and YFSETQ. Deletions cut 0 bases from V and 0 bases from J, with 9 bases between. The CDR3 DNA reads as TGCGCCAGCAGCTTGGTGCGAGGGATGAACACTGAAGCTTTCTTT. Its translation is CASSLVRGMNTEAFF.

V is TRBV7-2 and J is TRBJ2-4; TRBD1 agrees at 7 bases. This CDR3 region has 15 residues. After removal of 8 bases from V and 2 bases from J, the junction contained 9 bases not matched to a gene. Germline lookup yields CDR1 SGHTA and CDR2 FQGNSA. As DNA, the CDR3 is TGTGCCAGCGCCCTGGACAGGCTACCCAAAAACATTCAGTACTTC. Its translation: CASALDRLPKNIQYF. The full variable domain, rest sourced from reference TRBV7-2 and TRBJ2-4, is GAGVSQSPSNKVTEKGKDVELRCDPISGHTALYWYRQSLGQGLEFLIYFQGNSAPDKSGLPSDRFSAERTGGSVSTLTIQRTQQEDSAVYLCASALDRLPKNIQYFGAGTRLSVL.

V is TRBV10-3 and J is TRBJ1-2, with no clear D. V lost 3 bases and J lost 1, with 9 bases in between. Germline lookup yields CDR1 ENHRY and CDR2 SYGVKD. CDR3 length: 14 amino acids. The CDR3 DNA follows: TGTGCCATCAGTGAACTCTACAATAACTATGGCTACACCTTC. It is translated as CAISELYNNYGYTF.

This clone has only a few counts. The rearrangement uses TRBV5-1 and TRBJ1-2; D perhaps matches TRBD1 (6 bases). From germline, CDR1 is SGHRS and CDR2 YFSETQ. V lost 0 bases and J 4 bases, leaving 10 bases between the germline ends. The CDR3 runs to 14 residues. The CDR3 sequence is CASSLDGGVYGYTF. For the CDR3, the DNA is TGCGCCAGCAGCTTGGATGGGGGCGTCTATGGCTACACCTTC. The whole variable domain, filled in from reference TRBV5-1 and TRBJ1-2, reads KAGVTQTPRYLIKTRGQQVTLSCSPISGHRSVSWYQQTPGQGLQFLFEYFSETQRNKGNFPGRFSGRQFSNSRSEMNVSTLELGDSALYLCASSLDGGVYGYTFGSGTRLTVV.

This clone was counted between two and nine times. The gene calls are TRBV4-1 and TRBJ2-4; perhaps TRBD1 as D (6 bases). This CDR3 region has 15 residues. Per the germline V gene, CDR1 is MGHRA and CDR2 is YSYEKL. V lost 2 bases and J 9 bases, leaving 17 bases between the germline ends. CDR3 amino acids: CASSQPYTGNSIQYF. CDR3 in DNA: TGCGCCAGCAGCCAACCCTATACAGGGAACAGCATTCAGTACTTC.

The chain is built from TRBV13 and TRBJ1-4; D remains ambiguous. Germline V gives CDR1 PRHDT, CDR2 FYEKMQ (reference sequence). This CDR3 is built from 14 residues. V was cut by 3 bases and J by 0 bases, with 5 bases left in between. Here the CDR3 reads CASSFATTNEKLFF. The CDR3 DNA reads as TGTGCCAGCAGCTTTGCGACAACTAATGAAAAACTGTTTTTT.

The chain recombines TRBV5-1 with TRBJ2-1; 10 nucleotides align to TRBD2. Germline assignment: CDR1 SGHRS and CDR2 YFSETQ. This CDR3 is 15 amino acids long. V shed 1 base, J shed 2 bases, and the junction held 0 bases outside the gene matches. The chain's CDR3 is CASSLTSGTYNEQFF. Here the CDR3 DNA reads TGCGCCAGCAGCTTGACTAGCGGGACCTACAATGAGCAGTTCTTC.

This CDR3 is CASSPPLFLAGGGEQFF. The CDR3 DNA sequence: TGTGCCAGCTCACCACCGCTCTTCCTAGCGGGAGGGGGTGAGCAGTTCTTC. The chain has TRBV18 and TRBJ2-1, with 12 positions matching TRBD2. V was clipped by 0 bases and J by 9 bases; unmatched bases: 9. The CDR3 runs to 17 residues. Germline CDR1 reads KGHSH; CDR2 reads LQKENI.

The table lists this clone with a few counts. The chain uses TRBV30 and TRBJ1-4; a possible D gene is TRBD1 (5 bases). Germline lookup yields CDR1 GTSNPN and CDR2 SVGIG (reference sequence). V was cut by 5 bases and J by 7 bases, with 8 bases left in between. The CDR3 is 11 residues long. The CDR3 region has the DNA TGTGCCTGGGGACACACTGAAAAACTGTTTTTT. Translation: CAWGHTEKLFF.

This chain connects TRBV5-1 to TRBJ2-7, with TRBD2 matching 12 bases. There are 15 residues in the CDR3. Trimming took 0 bases from V and 3 from J; bases not matched to a gene: 1. Germline assignment: CDR1 SGHRS and CDR2 YFSETQ. In DNA form, the CDR3 reads TGCGCCAGCAGCTTGGGACTAGCGGGAGACTACGAGCAGTACTTC. Its translation: CASSLGLAGDYEQYF. Combining the CDR3 with reference TRBV5-1 and TRBJ2-7 gives the whole variable domain KAGVTQTPRYLIKTRGQQVTLSCSPISGHRSVSWYQQTPGQGLQFLFEYFSETQRNKGNFPGRFSGRQFSNSRSEMNVSTLELGDSALYLCASSLGLAGDYEQYFGPGTRLTVT.

This chain links TRBV5-4 with TRBJ2-7, with 7 nucleotides matching TRBD1. Looked up from germline, CDR1 is SGHNT and CDR2 is YYREEE (reference sequence). V shed 1 base, J shed 7 bases, and the junction held 5 bases outside the gene matches. This CDR3 is built from 13 residues. CDR3 loop: CASSLPDRDEQYF. The CDR3 coding sequence is TGTGCCAGCAGCTTGCCCGACAGGGATGAGCAGTACTTC.

V usage is TRBV11-3 and J usage is TRBJ2-5, with 9 bases lining up with TRBD1. V trimming: 5 bases; J trimming: 4 bases; junction bases outside the gene matches: 8. This CDR3 comprises 15 residues. CDR1 and CDR2 from the germline V gene are SGHNT and YENEEA. The DNA of the CDR3 is TGTGCCAGCAGCGCATTCACAGGGGGCGCAGAGACCCAGTACTTC. It codes for CASSAFTGGAETQYF.

The rearrangement uses TRBV6-1 and TRBJ2-7, with a tentative D call TRBD2 (7 bases). Germline CDR1 reads MNHNS; CDR2 reads SASEGT. There are 13 residues in the CDR3. Trimming pared 10 bases from V and 9 bases from J, leaving 22 bases between. CDR3 amino acids: CATRRTEGRGQYF. The DNA for the CDR3 is TGTGCCACCAGGCGGACAGAGGGGAGGGGGCAGTACTTC.

The CDR3 region is CASSSRGGRYEQYF. CDR3 coding DNA: TGTGCCAGTAGTTCACGGGGGGGAAGGTACGAGCAGTACTTC. V usage is TRBV19 and J usage is TRBJ2-7; 8 bases are shared with TRBD2. CDR3 length: 14 residues. The V gene's germline CDR1 is LNHDA and CDR2 SQIVND (reference sequence). Unmatched junction bases numbered 7, after V lost 5 bases and J lost 4 bases.

This chain uses TRBV29-1 with TRBJ1-4; D uncertain. The CDR3 has 11 amino acids. V dropped 8 bases and J dropped 4 bases, with 8 bases sitting between them. The germline CDR1 and CDR2 sequences are SQVTM and ANQGSEA. The DNA for the CDR3 is TGCAGCTTAAGGTGTAATGAAAAACTGTTTTTT. The encoded protein is CSLRCNEKLFF. Together with reference TRBV29-1 and TRBJ1-4, the CDR3 gives the full variable domain: SAVISQKPSRDICQRGTSLTIQCQVDSQVTMMFWYRQQPGQSLTLIATANQGSEATYESGFVIDKFPISRPNLTFSTLTVSNMSPEDSSIYLCSLRCNEKLFFGSGTQLSVL.

The rearrangement uses TRBV7-2 and TRBJ2-5; TRBD2 agrees at 11 bases. Germline trimming cut 7 bases from V and 4 bases from J; bases unmatched to any gene: 8. Germline V gives CDR1 SGHTA, CDR2 FQGNSA. CDR3 length: 15 amino acids. CDR3 nucleotides: TGTGCCAGCATTTGGACTAGCGGGTCAAGAGAGACCCAGTACTTC. Amino acids: CASIWTSGSRETQYF.

The chain is built from TRBV5-5 and TRBJ2-7; possible D gene TRBD2, 5 bases. CDR3 length: 14 amino acids. Deletions cut 0 bases from V and 4 bases from J, with 11 bases between. Germline-derived CDR1 and CDR2 are SGHKS and YYEKEE (reference sequence). The CDR3 bases are TGTGCCAGCAGCTTGGCGCTAGCTGGGTACGAGCAGTACTTC. This translates into CASSLALAGYEQYF.